The 26 T cell receptor beta chains listed next were all sequenced from one sample in a study of post-analysis software for immune sequencing data. Study conclusions and caveats: Four or five TRBV segments, TRBV5-6, TRBV5-1 and TRBV20-1 among them, were found more frequent in patients than controls.

cDNA libraries for TCR beta contained unique molecular identifiers. One entry per CDR3 protein, called by TCRdb with MiXCR from the PCR reads. The table includes 750,000 to 900,000 distinct CDR3 sequences, 35% to 55% detected once. Their cognate antigens are unknown. The source material was blood. Receptor source: a girl aged 10 to 17 with multiple sclerosis.

In its sample, this clonotype was seen a few times. This chain links TRBV4-2 with TRBJ1-5; D gene ambiguous. CDR3 length equals 12 residues. The V gene lost 5 bases and the J gene lost 9 bases, with 11 bases spanning the gap. The germline gives CDR1 LGHNA, CDR2 YNFKEQ. The CDR3 protein is CASSFESGPQHF. The CDR3 bases are TGTGCCAGCAGCTTCGAATCCGGGCCCCAGCATTTT.

This clonotype was picked up a small number of times. This chain links TRBV4-1 with TRBJ2-7; a weak D match, TRBD1 (6 bases). Germline V lookup: CDR1 MGHRA, CDR2 YSYEKL. This CDR3 spans 15 amino acids. Trimming stripped 3 bases from V and 2 bases from J, with 14 bases between. This chain's CDR3 is CASSQEPTGTYEQYF. Here the CDR3 DNA reads TGCGCCAGCAGCCAGGAACCGACAGGAACCTACGAGCAGTACTTC.

The V call is TRBV12-3 or TRBV12-4, the J call TRBJ2-1; TRBD2 matches 12 bases. CDR3 length equals 16 residues. V lost 5 bases, J lost 10 bases, and 12 bases stayed unmatched. Here the CDR3 DNA reads TGTGCCAGCAGTACCGGACTAGCGGGATTGCTTGGGGAGCAGTTCTTC. Protein product: CASSTGLAGLLGEQFF.

The J gene is TRBJ2-1, the V gene TRBV20-1, with a possible D match to TRBD2 (5 bases). Trimming cost V 3 bases and J 3 bases, with 15 bases left between them. Germline-derived CDR1 and CDR2 are DFQATT and SNEGSKA (reference sequence). The CDR3 is 15 amino acids. The CDR3 DNA follows: TGCAGTGCTAGTCCCCTAGCAGTAAGCTACAATGAGCAGTTCTTC. Translated: CSASPLAVSYNEQFF.

This sequence joins TRBV10-3 and TRBJ2-3; D uncertain. The germline V and J ends were trimmed by 4 bases and 1 base, with 6 bases remaining between them. This CDR3 contains 13 residues. Germline V gene lookup returns CDR1 ENHRY and CDR2 SYGVKD. The CDR3: CAISGSGTDTQYF. The CDR3 DNA reads TGTGCCATCAGTGGGAGCGGCACAGATACGCAGTATTTT.

The chain recombines TRBV10-3 with TRBJ2-3; 7 nucleotides agree with TRBD1. Germline V gene data show CDR1 as ENHRY and CDR2 as SYGVKD. V shed 10 bases and J 3 bases; nucleotides not matched to a gene: 13. This CDR3 has 15 amino acids. CDR3 DNA: TGTGCCACCCGCCTCCGGGACAGCCAAACAGATACGCAGTATTTT. Translation gives CATRLRDSQTDTQYF.

The chain joins TRBV7-6 to TRBJ1-5; D unresolved. Trimming stripped 5 bases from V and 4 bases from J, with 15 bases between. The CDR3 length is 15 residues. CDR1 and CDR2 from the germline V gene are SGHVS and FNYEAQ. CDR3 residues: CASSPGLGVNQPQHF. Written as DNA, the CDR3 is TGTGCCAGCAGCCCCGGTCTCGGGGTAAATCAGCCCCAGCATTTT.

The rearrangement joins TRBV7-2 to TRBJ2-3; 9 bases line up with TRBD2. CDR1 is SGHTA and CDR2 is FQGNSA in the germline V gene. The CDR3 sequence is 18 residues long. The V gene end was trimmed by 2 bases and the J gene end by 0 bases; junction bases not matched to a gene: 9. Here the CDR3 DNA reads TGTGCCAGCAGCTTAACCAGGAAGCTAGCGGGGAGCACAGATACGCAGTATTTT. As protein: CASSLTRKLAGSTDTQYF.

This chain uses TRBV6-1 with TRBJ2-3; D gene ambiguous. This CDR3 spans 13 amino acids. The germline CDR1 and CDR2 sequences are MNHNS and SASEGT. Trimming removed 4 bases from V and 6 bases from J, with 11 bases in between. The CDR3 sequence: CASSAPLVDTQYF. CDR3 nucleotides: TGTGCCAGCAGTGCCCCATTGGTTGATACGCAGTATTTT.

This chain connects TRBV29-1 to TRBJ2-3; no firm D call. CDR1 and CDR2 from the germline V gene are SQVTM and ANQGSEA. Trimming stripped 4 bases from V and 1 base from J, with 9 bases between. There are 13 residues in the CDR3. CDR3 sequence reads: CSVVREGTDTQYF. CDR3 sequence (DNA): TGCAGCGTTGTAAGGGAAGGCACAGATACGCAGTATTTT.

J is TRBJ1-2 and V is TRBV7-9; D call uncertain. The CDR3 is made up of 11 amino acids. V dropped 5 bases and J dropped 7 bases, with 8 bases sitting between them. Germline assignment: CDR1 SEHNR and CDR2 FQNEAQ (reference sequence). The CDR3 spells CASSLTVGYTF. In DNA, the CDR3 is TGTGCCAGCAGCCTCACCGTTGGCTACACCTTC.

The chain uses TRBV5-1 and TRBJ2-1; 7 nucleotides match TRBD2. Germline V gene data show CDR1 as SGHRS and CDR2 as YFSETQ. The J segment lost 5 bases and the V segment lost 3 bases, leaving 11 bases of the junction unmatched. The CDR3 is made up of 16 amino acids. CDR3 in DNA: TGCGCCAGCAGCTCCCAGGAGGGAGGGTTCAACAATGAGCAGTTCTTC. This sequence encodes CASSSQEGGFNNEQFF.

In its sample, this clonotype was seen a few times. The V gene is TRBV7-9, the J gene TRBJ1-2; TRBD1 is a possible D gene (5 bases). This CDR3 comprises 14 residues. The ends were cut back, 5 bases at V and 7 bases at J, with 17 bases in the middle. In germline, CDR1 is SEHNR, CDR2 FQNEAQ (reference sequence). The CDR3 sequence is CASSLGTGVLGYTF. The CDR3 DNA reads TGTGCCAGCAGCCTCGGGACGGGGGTCCTTGGCTACACCTTC.

The chain couples TRBV7-9 to TRBJ2-3; 8 positions agree with TRBD1. The germline V gene has CDR1 SEHNR and CDR2 FQNEAQ (reference sequence). V shed 5 bases and J 6 bases; nucleotides not matched to a gene: 16. CDR3 length equals 17 residues. CDR3 in DNA: TGTGCCAGCAGCCAACGGACCGGGACAGGTAGCGGCGATACGCAGTATTTT. It translates to CASSQRTGTGSGDTQYF.

This clonotype was seen a handful of times. The chain couples TRBV20-1 to TRBJ2-5; TRBD1 matches 9 bases. The CDR3 has 13 residues. Germline lookup yields CDR1 DFQATT and CDR2 SNEGSKA (reference sequence). After removal of 6 bases from V and 3 bases from J, the junction contained 5 bases not matched to a gene. In DNA form, the CDR3 reads TGCAGTGCCCCAAGGACAGGGGAAGAGACCCAGTACTTC. It specifies CSAPRTGEETQYF.

This clonotype came up a few times. The V gene is TRBV4-2, the J gene TRBJ2-7; D possibly corresponds to TRBD1 (5 bases). This CDR3 is 13 amino acids long. With 1 base removed from V and 6 bases from J, the gap between germline ends came to 10 bases. Germline CDR1 reads LGHNA; CDR2 reads YNFKEQ. CDR3 residues: CASSQAMGREQYF. The CDR3 DNA reads TGTGCCAGCAGCCAAGCCATGGGGCGCGAGCAGTACTTC.

As to this clonotype: One end of the junction does not line up with germline, which may come from a read error. The chain employs TRBV7-8 and TRBJ2-1; D gene uncertain. The CDR3 has 15 amino acids. Per the germline V gene, CDR1 is SGHVS and CDR2 is FQNEAQ. The CDR3: CAGSSLQNFYNEQFF. DNA for the CDR3: TGTGCCGGCAGCTCGTTACAGAACTTCTACAATGAGCAGTTCTTC.

This clonotype was recorded a few times. The CDR3 spells CASSQDRGTGANVLTF. CDR3 DNA sequence: TGTGCCAGCAGCCAGGACAGGGGAACTGGGGCCAACGTCCTGACTTTC. The rearrangement joins TRBV3-1 to TRBJ2-6; 9 bases are a match to TRBD1. The CDR3 length is 16 residues. V lost 3 bases and J lost 2; bases outside the gene matches: 2. Germline assignment: CDR1 LGHDT and CDR2 YNNKEL (reference sequence).

The rearrangement uses TRBV12-3 or TRBV12-4 and TRBJ2-3; 8 bases are shared with TRBD2. V shed 6 bases and J 4 bases; nucleotides not matched to a gene: 3. This CDR3 is built from 13 residues. For the CDR3, the DNA is TGTGCCAGCAGCACTAGCGGAGCAGATACGCAGTATTTT. Its translation: CASSTSGADTQYF.

The chain is built from TRBV20-1 and TRBJ2-7, with D perhaps matching TRBD2 (6 bases). This CDR3 has 17 amino acids. Germline V gene lookup returns CDR1 DFQATT and CDR2 SNEGSKA (reference sequence). V lost 3 bases to trimming and J lost 0 bases, with 21 bases between them. The CDR3 protein is CSASPGAGGISSYEQYF. CDR3 nucleotides: TGCAGTGCTAGCCCCGGGGCCGGGGGTATCAGCTCCTACGAGCAGTACTTC.

In this sample, this clonotype turned up once. One base away lies a much larger clone, so this may be a sequencing read error. The chain combines TRBV4-3 with TRBJ2-1, with no clear D. This CDR3 region has 16 residues. The V and J ends lost 0 bases and 4 bases respectively, with 13 bases between them. Germline values: CDR1 LGHNA, CDR2 YSLEER. In nucleotides, the CDR3 is TGCGCCAGCAGCCAAGACTCCACCCCGAGGTACAATGAGCAGTTCTTC. It is translated as CASSQDSTPRYNEQFF.

This clonotype turned up a few times. The rearrangement uses TRBV6-6 and TRBJ1-1; tentative D call: TRBD1 (6 bases). Looked up from germline, CDR1 is MNHNY and CDR2 is SVGAGI (reference sequence). The CDR3 length is 14 residues. Between the trimmed V and J ends, which lost 6 bases and 6 bases, there was a span of 17 bases. The CDR3: CASRENRAVPEAFF. CDR3 nucleotides: TGTGCCAGCAGGGAGAACAGGGCCGTTCCTGAAGCTTTCTTT.

The chain combines TRBV5-1 with TRBJ2-1; D might be TRBD1 or TRBD2, each matching 5 bases. V was pared by 4 bases and J by 6 bases, with 26 bases between. This CDR3 has 18 amino acids. Germline CDR1 and CDR2: SGHRS and YFSETQ. CDR3 in DNA: TGCGCCAGCAGCGGCTTAGTGAACCGAGGGGCAAGGAGCAATGAGCAGTTCTTC. This gives the protein CASSGLVNRGARSNEQFF.

This clonotype was seen more than once but under ten times. The chain is built from TRBV6-2 or TRBV6-3 and TRBJ2-7; TRBD2 matches 12 bases. V was clipped by 0 bases and J by 6 bases; unmatched bases: 9. The germline gives CDR1 MNHEY, CDR2 SVGEGT. The CDR3 spans 17 residues. The CDR3 DNA reads TGTGCCAGCAGTTACTCGAACGTACTAGCGGGAGGAGGCGAGCAGTACTTC. Residues: CASSYSNVLAGGGEQYF.

This clonotype was seen more than once but under ten times. This chain links TRBV20-1 with TRBJ2-5, with D unresolved. V lost 0 bases and J lost 2, with 16 bases in between. Looked up from germline, CDR1 is DFQATT and CDR2 is SNEGSKA (reference sequence). This CDR3 comprises 16 residues. CDR3: CSARDGSGIGQETQYF. CDR3 bases: TGCAGTGCTAGAGATGGCTCGGGCATAGGACAAGAGACCCAGTACTTC.

The gene calls are TRBV10-3 and TRBJ2-7; TRBD2 matches at 9 bases. The CDR3 has 14 residues. Per the germline V gene, CDR1 is ENHRY and CDR2 is SYGVKD. V was pared by 8 bases and J by 2 bases, with 7 bases of the junction left unmatched. The CDR3 region is CAIGASGIPYEQYF. CDR3 in DNA: TGTGCCATCGGGGCTAGCGGGATCCCCTACGAGCAGTACTTC.